The clone carrying this TCR beta chain has at least ten counts. The antigen is not known. This sample is part of a study of T cells in Graves' hyperthyroidism and ophthalmopathy. Notes on the study in general: From stable hyperthyroidism, ophthalmopathy was set apart by a 13 V-J model. With a median lead of approximately 6 months before onset, the model predicted ophthalmopathy.

The investigators amplified TCR beta CDR3 regions from RNA transcripts. The TCR CDR3 first-round RT-PCR relied on the HTBI primer set. TCRdb re-analysed the multiplex PCR reads in MiXCR, keeping a single row per CDR3 protein. The table has about 400,000 distinct CDR3 sequences, about 13% seen once. This CDR3 spans 15 amino acids. Germline assignment: CDR1 DFQATT and CDR2 SNEGSKA (reference sequence). V was cut by 3 bases and J by 4 bases, with 18 bases left in between. Under 12 ml fresh peripheral blood yielded the PBMCs. This sequence originates from a young woman with Graves' hyperthyroidism. The material sequenced was blood. V usage is TRBV20-1 and J usage is TRBJ1-1; no clear D gene. The CDR3, as DNA: TGCAGTGCTAGTCTTGGCCACTCCGGGCGCACTGAAGCTTTCTTT. This gives the protein CSASLGHSGRTEAFF.